Listed here are 25 T cell receptor beta chains from one sample, sequenced in a study of low-dose radiotherapy and immunotherapy resistance in tumors. Gene-specific TRAV and TRBV primers were used for first-strand cDNA, covering alpha and beta chains. TCRs were amplified for approximately 22 PCR cycles with a constant-region primer and V-primer adapter. TCRdb re-called the reads with MiXCR, one entry per CDR3 protein. Of about 7,900 distinct CDR3 sequences listed, 61% were seen once; the top ten hold 8.7%. These receptors originate from a human donor with advanced metastatic prostate, ovarian, gallbladder or colorectal cancer (not recorded which). This table probably holds off-target reads from a library built for another chain.

In this sample, this clonotype turned up once. V is TRBV19 and J is TRBJ1-1; D remains unclear. This CDR3 is 12 amino acids long. Trimming removed 5 bases at V and 7 bases at J, with 11 bases between. CDR1 LNHDA and CDR2 SQIVND come from the germline V gene (reference sequence). The CDR3 DNA is TGTGCCAGTAGTTTAGGACTGGATGAAGCTTTCTTT. The encoded protein is CASSLGLDEAFF.

The J gene is TRBJ2-3, the V gene TRBV3-1; 15 positions match TRBD2. CDR1 and CDR2 from the germline V gene are LGHDT and YNNKEL (reference sequence). J gave up 4 bases and V 4 bases, and 12 bases lay outside the gene matches. The CDR3 covers 19 residues. For the CDR3, the DNA is TGTGCCAGCAGCCCCCAATACCTAGGACTAGCGGGAGGGTCAGATACGCAGTATTTT. It codes for CASSPQYLGLAGGSDTQYF.

The chain has TRBV7-2 and TRBJ1-2; D call uncertain. The length of the CDR3 is 15 residues. CDR1 and CDR2 (germline): SGHTA, FQGNSA. Trimming took off 1 base at V and 0 bases at J, with 9 bases between the two ends. CDR3 sequence reads: CASSLGGPTNYGYTF. As DNA, the CDR3 is TGTGCCAGCAGCTTAGGTGGGCCCACTAACTATGGCTACACCTTC.

This chain links TRBV6-6 with TRBJ2-3; 11 bases line up with TRBD2. Germline assignment: CDR1 MNHNY and CDR2 SVGAGI (reference sequence). The ends lost 4 bases at V and 0 bases at J; junction bases unmatched: 0. CDR3 length equals 15 residues. CDR3 protein: CASSLAGGSTDTQYF. The CDR3 region has the DNA TGTGCCAGCAGTTTAGCGGGGGGGAGCACAGATACGCAGTATTTT.

The V call is TRBV19, the J call TRBJ2-7; D is unclear. Germline values: CDR1 LNHDA, CDR2 SQIVND (reference sequence). The CDR3 spans 11 residues. Trimming took 3 bases from V and 5 from J, leaving 5 bases between them. CDR3 protein: CASSIGHEQYF. CDR3 sequence (DNA): TGTGCCAGTAGTATTGGCCACGAGCAGTACTTC.

V usage is TRBV11-1 and J usage is TRBJ2-1, with D perhaps TRBD2 (6 bases). CDR1 SGHAT and CDR2 FQDESV come from the germline V gene (reference sequence). The CDR3 sequence is 15 residues long. Trimming shortened V by 5 bases and J by 2 bases, and 13 bases separated the two germline ends. CDR3 sequence (DNA): TGTGCCAGCAGCCGCCCGACTAGTCCCTACAATGAGCAGTTCTTC. Amino acids: CASSRPTSPYNEQFF.

This clonotype was seen a single time. This rearrangement joins TRBV14 to TRBJ2-3; D gene uncertain. Trimming left V 2 bases short and J 4 bases short, with 4 bases between. CDR3 length equals 12 residues. The germline V gene encodes CDR1 SGHDN and CDR2 FVKESK. The CDR3 sequence: CASSQSADTQYF. CDR3 nucleotide sequence: TGTGCCAGCAGCCAAAGCGCAGATACGCAGTATTTT.

This clonotype was observed a few times. The chain combines TRBV20-1 with TRBJ2-2; the match to TRBD1 covers 9 bases. Germline values: CDR1 DFQATT, CDR2 SNEGSKA (reference sequence). The CDR3 loop spans 14 amino acids. Germline trimming cut 1 base from V and 3 bases from J; bases unmatched to any gene: 0. The CDR3 loop is CSARGQGDTGELFF. The CDR3 DNA reads TGCAGTGCTAGAGGACAGGGGGACACCGGGGAGCTGTTTTTT.

This rearrangement joins TRBV6-2 or TRBV6-3 to TRBJ2-7; D remains ambiguous. This CDR3 region has 12 residues. V lost 5 bases, J lost 2 bases, and 7 bases lay in between. Germline V CDR1 and CDR2: MNHEY, SVGEGT. The CDR3 DNA is TGTGCCAGCAGTCACATCACCTACGAGCAGTACTTC. Its protein product is CASSHITYEQYF.

The J gene is TRBJ2-3, the V gene TRBV6-1; D tentatively fits TRBD1 or TRBD2 (6 bases each). The germline V gene has CDR1 MNHNS and CDR2 SASEGT. Trimming pared 5 bases from V and 6 bases from J, leaving 18 bases between. The CDR3 extends over 15 amino acids. The chain's CDR3 is CASSSTRPGADTQYF. Written as DNA, the CDR3 is TGTGCCAGCAGTTCTACTAGACCGGGGGCGGATACGCAGTATTTT.

CDR3 sequence: CSVSGQGNGYTF. Written as DNA, the CDR3 is TGCAGCGTTTCAGGACAGGGTAATGGCTACACCTTC. The V and J genes are TRBV29-1 and TRBJ1-2, with 8 nucleotides matching TRBD1. CDR3 length equals 12 residues. V was clipped by 5 bases and J by 6 bases; unmatched bases: 5. CDR1 is SQVTM and CDR2 is ANQGSEA in the germline V gene.

This clonotype was detected only a few times. The rearrangement uses TRBV2 and TRBJ1-5; D is undetermined. The CDR3 contains 13 residues. V was shortened by 7 bases and J by 2 bases, with 9 bases between the two germline ends. Germline assignment: CDR1 SNHLY and CDR2 FYNNEI. In DNA, the CDR3 is TGTGCCAGCACGTCCAGCGGCAATCAGCCCCAGCATTTT. Protein sequence: CASTSSGNQPQHF.

This CDR3 is CSARDPGQGAGEQYF. Here the CDR3 DNA reads TGCAGTGCTAGAGATCCGGGACAGGGGGCGGGGGAGCAGTACTTC. The chain couples TRBV20-1 to TRBJ2-7; TRBD1 agrees at 12 bases. The trim removed 0 bases at V and 7 bases at J, leaving 7 bases unmatched. The CDR3 runs 15 residues. Germline V lookup: CDR1 DFQATT, CDR2 SNEGSKA (reference sequence).

This clonotype was seen a handful of times. The gene calls are TRBV20-1 and TRBJ1-5; D not resolved. The ends were cut back, 0 bases at V and 0 bases at J, with 6 bases in the middle. The CDR3 runs 14 residues. Looked up from germline, CDR1 is DFQATT and CDR2 is SNEGSKA (reference sequence). The DNA of the CDR3 is TGCAGTGCTAGAGATCCGAATAGCAATCAGCCCCAGCATTTT. Translating gives CSARDPNSNQPQHF.

The rearrangement uses TRBV7-9 and TRBJ2-1, with D maybe TRBD1 (6 bases). CDR3 size: 16 residues. Trimming took 3 bases from V and 4 from J, leaving 16 bases between them. Per germline, CDR1 SEHNR and CDR2 FQNEAQ (reference sequence). The CDR3 region is CASSFGDPGVYNEQFF. Written as DNA, the CDR3 is TGTGCCAGCAGCTTTGGGGATCCAGGGGTATACAATGAGCAGTTCTTC.

This chain joins TRBV25-1 and TRBJ2-1; no definite D call. Germline V gene sequence: CDR1 MGHDK, CDR2 SYGVNS. The V and J ends lost 5 bases and 0 bases respectively, with 11 bases between them. This CDR3 comprises 15 residues. The CDR3 is CASSLQTTSYNEQFF. CDR3 bases: TGTGCCAGCAGTCTGCAGACAACCTCCTACAATGAGCAGTTCTTC.

This chain joins TRBV6-1 and TRBJ2-1, with D unresolved. V gave up 4 bases and J gave up 2 bases, with 9 bases separating them. This CDR3 spans 14 amino acids. Germline CDR1 and CDR2: MNHNS and SASEGT. The CDR3 bases are TGTGCCAGCAGTGTCGAGGTCGCCTACAATGAGCAGTTCTTC. It encodes CASSVEVAYNEQFF.

This chain links TRBV13 with TRBJ2-5, with 7 nucleotides matching TRBD1. Per the germline V gene, CDR1 is PRHDT and CDR2 is FYEKMQ (reference sequence). With V trimmed by 3 bases and J by 5 bases, 6 bases remained unmatched. The CDR3 is made up of 14 amino acids. The CDR3 reads CASSFRGHEETQYF. The CDR3 bases are TGTGCCAGCAGCTTTAGGGGGCACGAGGAGACCCAGTACTTC.

The chain carries TRBV29-1 and TRBJ2-7; 7 bases align to TRBD2. This CDR3 is built from 16 residues. CDR1 is SQVTM and CDR2 is ANQGSEA in the germline V gene. V shed 5 bases and J 6 bases; nucleotides not matched to a gene: 19. The CDR3 DNA follows: TGCAGCGTTAGGTCACACCGTTCGGGCGGGAGTCCCGAGCAGTACTTC. Translated, it gives CSVRSHRSGGSPEQYF.

This clonotype has just one count. The CDR3 nucleotides are TGTGCCAGCAGTTTTGAGGGTTCGTACGAGCAGTACTTC. Translated: CASSFEGSYEQYF. The chain combines TRBV5-4 with TRBJ2-7; D may be TRBD2 (5 bases). Per germline, CDR1 SGHNT and CDR2 YYREEE (reference sequence). This CDR3 has 13 residues. Trimming took off 5 bases at V and 4 bases at J, with 13 bases between the two ends.

This clonotype was observed a few times. The chain has TRBV6-8 and TRBJ1-1, with D unclear. This CDR3 comprises 12 residues. Germline V gene lookup returns CDR1 MNHGY and CDR2 SAAAGT. Trimming pared 7 bases from V and 8 bases from J, leaving 14 bases between. This CDR3 is CASTNQAEEAFF. The CDR3 nucleotides are TGTGCCAGCACCAACCAGGCGGAAGAAGCTTTCTTT.

This clonotype was detected once. The chain employs TRBV19 and TRBJ2-7, with 11 bases lining up with TRBD1. Trimming at V came to 6 bases and at J to 0 bases, leaving 4 bases not matched to a gene. This CDR3 region has 15 residues. The V gene's germline CDR1 is LNHDA and CDR2 SQIVND (reference sequence). This CDR3 reads CASSEDRGLSYEQYF. Written as DNA, the CDR3 is TGTGCCAGTAGCGAGGACAGGGGGCTCTCCTACGAGCAGTACTTC.

The V and J genes are TRBV5-3 and TRBJ2-7, with D unclear. TRBV5-3 is reported as an ORF; its role is uncertain. V lost 8 bases, J lost 3 bases, and 9 bases lay in between. The CDR3 sequence is 11 residues long. CDR3 loop: CASSDNYEQYF. For the CDR3, the DNA is TGTGCCAGCAGCGACAACTACGAGCAGTACTTC.

The rearrangement links TRBV3-1 to TRBJ2-3; a possible D gene is TRBD2 (7 bases). Germline V CDR1 and CDR2: LGHDT, YNNKEL (reference sequence). V was pared by 8 bases and J by 1 base, with 13 bases between. The CDR3 has 14 amino acids. CDR3 region: CASSEGGGTDTQYF. In DNA, the CDR3 is TGTGCCAGCTCGGAGGGGGGGGGCACAGATACGCAGTATTTT.

V gene TRBV5-5 combines with J gene TRBJ2-1, with D possibly matching TRBD1 (6 bases). The V end was cut by 4 bases, the J end by 5 bases, with 22 bases between. The CDR3 covers 17 residues. CDR1 is SGHKS and CDR2 is YYEKEE in the germline V gene (reference sequence). CDR3 amino acids: CASSPQVADRRNNEQFF. CDR3 nucleotides: TGTGCCAGCAGCCCCCAAGTGGCGGACAGAAGAAACAATGAGCAGTTCTTC.